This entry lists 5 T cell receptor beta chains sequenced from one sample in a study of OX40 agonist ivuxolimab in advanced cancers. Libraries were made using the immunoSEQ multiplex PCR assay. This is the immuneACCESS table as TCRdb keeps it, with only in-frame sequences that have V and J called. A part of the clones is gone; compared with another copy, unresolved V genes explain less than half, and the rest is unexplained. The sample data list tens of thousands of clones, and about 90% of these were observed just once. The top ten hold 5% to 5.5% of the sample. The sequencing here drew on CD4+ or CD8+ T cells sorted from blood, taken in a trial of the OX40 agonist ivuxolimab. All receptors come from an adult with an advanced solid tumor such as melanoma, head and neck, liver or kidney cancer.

CDR3 in amino acids: CASSLFSREGTQYF. For the CDR3, the DNA is TGTGCCAGCAGCTTATTTTCCAGGGAGGGGACCCAGTACTTC. The chain joins TRBV11-1 to TRBJ2-5; 7 bases are shared with TRBD2. The CDR3 covers 14 residues. With V trimmed by 2 bases and J by 7 bases, 7 bases remained unmatched. The V gene's germline CDR1 is SGHAT and CDR2 FQDESV (reference sequence).

CDR3 residues: CASSLGDRGPYGYTF. Here the CDR3 DNA reads TGTGCCAGCAGCTTAGGAGACAGGGGACCTTATGGCTACACCTTC. V is TRBV7-9 and J is TRBJ1-2, with 8 bases aligning to TRBD1. The junction had 6 bases not matched to a gene; V was cut back by 1 base and J by 5 bases. The CDR3 loop spans 15 amino acids. CDR1 and CDR2 (germline): SEHNR, FQNEAQ (reference sequence).

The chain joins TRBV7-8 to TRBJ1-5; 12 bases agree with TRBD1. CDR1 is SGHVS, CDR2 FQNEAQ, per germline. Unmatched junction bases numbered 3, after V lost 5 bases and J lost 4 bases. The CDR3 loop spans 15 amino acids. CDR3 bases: TGTGCCAGCAGCCCGGGACAGGGGGCGAATCAGCCCCAGCATTTT. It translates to CASSPGQGANQPQHF.

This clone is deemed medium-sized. The CDR3 DNA reads TGTGCCAGCAGCCCCAGAACGTCAGGGGATAATCAGCCCCAGCATTTT. It encodes CASSPRTSGDNQPQHF. The rearrangement joins TRBV28 to TRBJ1-5; weak D call: TRBD1 (6 bases). Germline V lookup: CDR1 MDHEN, CDR2 SYDVKM. V was trimmed by 6 bases and J by 4 bases, leaving 19 bases between them. The CDR3 has 16 amino acids.

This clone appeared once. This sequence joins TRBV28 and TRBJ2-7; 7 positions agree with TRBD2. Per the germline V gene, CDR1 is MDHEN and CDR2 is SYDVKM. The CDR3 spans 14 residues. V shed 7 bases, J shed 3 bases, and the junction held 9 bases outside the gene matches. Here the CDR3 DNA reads TGTGCCAGCACCGCCGGGGGGAGTCTCTACGAGCAGTACTTC. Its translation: CASTAGGSLYEQYF.